The T cell receptor (beta chain) described here comes from a study of T cells after posttransplantation cyclophosphamide. Study-wide findings and caveats: Later blood repertoires were often dominated by clones from the donor CD8+ memory compartment. TRB overlap between skin or GI tissue T cells and blood was limited. Recipient CMV seropositivity and CMV reactivation strongly tracked TRB clonality.

The protocol was immunoSEQ multiplex PCR, while the TCRdb copy is restricted to in-frame clones and leaves out a portion. Among 1,500 to 2,000 clones listed, around four fifths were seen once. J lost 1 base, V lost 2 bases, and 8 bases had no gene match. This CDR3 is 16 amino acids long. Germline CDR1 is MGHRA and CDR2 is YSYEKL. Busulfan-fludarabine conditioning, marrow transplant, and cyclophosphamide on days +3 and +4 were administered. Worth noting for this clone: As yet, its antigen is unknown.

This sequence originates from a male patient between 25 and 39 years old who received an allogeneic stem cell transplant from a related donor, was CMV-positive, and had acute GVHD only. Some T cells may possibly be graft donor cells. Sequences were derived from PBMCs, sampled roughly 310 days after allogeneic stem cell transplant with posttransplant cyclophosphamide. The chain joins TRBV4-1 to TRBJ2-7; 7 bases are shared with TRBD1. The CDR3 nucleotides are TGCGCCAGCAGCCAATATCCGGGACAGTCATCCTACGAGCAGTACTTC. Protein product: CASSQYPGQSSYEQYF.